Following are 18 T cell receptor beta chains from one sample sequenced in a study of T-cell memory formation after mild COVID-19. In TCRdb, the 5' RACE reads were re-called with MiXCR into one record per CDR3 protein. The data show fewer than 400,000 distinct CDR3 sequences, under 15% seen once. The source material was PBMCs or a T cell subset sorted from them (not recorded which). The receptors here all came from a man between 18 and 29 years old who had mild COVID-19 (a few samples of this study predate the infection). Cell type and time point are not known.

This clonotype has only a few counts. The V and J genes are TRBV5-1 and TRBJ2-3, with 11 bases fitting TRBD2. This CDR3 is built from 20 residues. In germline, CDR1 is SGHRS, CDR2 YFSETQ. The V and J ends lost 0 bases and 4 bases, in that order; junction bases with no gene match: 16. The DNA of the CDR3 is TGCGCCAGCAGCTTGGTGAAGCTAGCGGGGGGCCTTGGATCGGCAGATACGCAGTATTTT. Translating gives CASSLVKLAGGLGSADTQYF.

V usage is TRBV20-1 and J usage is TRBJ2-3; 9 bases are shared with TRBD2. V lost 5 bases and J lost 0; bases outside the gene matches: 6. The CDR3 extends over 15 amino acids. Germline V gene data show CDR1 as DFQATT and CDR2 as SNEGSKA (reference sequence). CDR3 region: CSAWASGTSTDTQYF. As DNA, the CDR3 is TGCAGTGCTTGGGCTAGCGGGACTAGCACAGATACGCAGTATTTT.

The chain joins TRBV7-8 to TRBJ2-7, with D possibly called TRBD1 or TRBD2 (5 bases each). The germline CDR1 and CDR2 sequences are SGHVS and FQNEAQ. With 4 bases removed from V and 4 bases from J, the gap between germline ends came to 11 bases. This CDR3 contains 13 residues. CDR3 coding DNA: TGTGCCAGCAGCTCGGGACGTTTATACGAGCAGTACTTC. Its translation: CASSSGRLYEQYF.

There are a few counts of this clonotype. The chain combines TRBV12-3 or TRBV12-4 with TRBJ2-2; D might be TRBD1 (5 bases). V lost 8 bases and J lost 6, with 13 bases in between. The CDR3 length is 13 residues. The DNA for the CDR3 is TGTGCCAGCCTTCAGGGATGGGCCGGGGAGCTGTTTTTT. This sequence encodes CASLQGWAGELFF.

This clonotype has only a few counts. The V gene is TRBV4-1, the J gene TRBJ2-7; D perhaps matches TRBD1 (6 bases). The CDR3 extends over 15 amino acids. V was pared by 3 bases and J by 7 bases, with 19 bases between. The germline CDR1 and CDR2 sequences are MGHRA and YSYEKL. The CDR3 DNA sequence: TGCGCCAGCAGCCACGTTCTCCTGGGACACCCTGAGCAGTACTTC. Amino acids: CASSHVLLGHPEQYF.

This sequence joins TRBV6-1 and TRBJ1-1; possible D gene TRBD1, 5 bases. Germline CDR1 MNHNS, CDR2 SASEGT. Trimming stripped 6 bases from V and 2 bases from J, with 13 bases between. CDR3 size: 14 residues. The CDR3 spells CASSAQEINTEAFF. CDR3 coding DNA: TGTGCCAGCAGCGCACAGGAAATTAACACTGAAGCTTTCTTT.

As DNA, the CDR3 is TGCGCCAGCAGCCAAGATAGCGGATTGTTAGGGAGCTCCTACAATGAGCAGTTCTTC. The encoded protein is CASSQDSGLLGSSYNEQFF. The chain links TRBV4-1 to TRBJ2-1, with a weak D call TRBD2 (6 bases). Trimming removed 0 bases from V and 0 bases from J, with 18 bases in between. CDR3 length: 19 amino acids. Germline V CDR1 and CDR2: MGHRA, YSYEKL.

In DNA form, the CDR3 reads TGTGCCAGCAGCCAAGAAGGTAGCGGGGCCAAGCAGTACTTC. Amino acid sequence: CASSQEGSGAKQYF. This chain uses TRBV4-2 with TRBJ2-7; TRBD2 matches 8 bases. V shed 0 bases, J shed 8 bases, and the junction held 6 bases outside the gene matches. The CDR3 is made up of 14 amino acids. Germline V gene data show CDR1 as LGHNA and CDR2 as YNFKEQ.

To note about this clonotype: An end of the junction does not agree with germline; a read error may underlie this. The chain is built from TRBV11-2 and TRBJ1-1, with unresolved D. This CDR3 is 14 amino acids long. The V gene's germline CDR1 is SGHAT and CDR2 FQNNGV. DNA for the CDR3: TGTGCCAGCAGCTTGGAATTTCCGGGCACTGTAGCTTTCTTT. Translation: CASSLEFPGTVAFF. The full variable domain, completed using reference TRBV11-2 and TRBJ1-1, is EAGVAQSPRYKIIEKRQSVAFWCNPISGHATLYWYQQILGQGPKLLIQFQNNGVVDDSQLPKDRFSAERLKGVDSTLKIQPAKLEDSAVYLCASSLEFPGTVAFFGQGTRLTVV.

At least ten counts were recorded for this clonotype. The DNA of the CDR3 is TGCGCCAGCAGCCAAGATCGTTTGGGGCCCCAGCATTTT. This codes for CASSQDRLGPQHF. V usage is TRBV4-3 and J usage is TRBJ1-5; no definite D call. V gave up 0 bases and J gave up 9 bases, with 9 bases separating them. The CDR3 loop spans 13 amino acids. Germline assignment: CDR1 LGHNA and CDR2 YSLEER.

The chain joins TRBV28 to TRBJ2-1, with 8 bases identical to TRBD1. The CDR3 has 15 residues. CDR1 and CDR2 from the germline V gene are MDHEN and SYDVKM. After removal of 6 bases from V and 4 bases from J, the junction contained 8 bases not matched to a gene. CDR3 sequence: CASSTGTGGYNEQFF. The CDR3 coding sequence is TGTGCCAGCAGCACCGGGACAGGCGGTTACAATGAGCAGTTCTTC.

This clonotype showed up just a few times. The rearrangement links TRBV7-8 to TRBJ1-2; tentatively, D is TRBD1 (6 bases). Trimming left V 1 base short and J 6 bases short, with 9 bases between. This CDR3 has 13 residues. Germline-derived CDR1 and CDR2 are SGHVS and FQNEAQ. The DNA of the CDR3 is TGTGCCAGCAGCTTAGGGACAGCGGATGGCTACACCTTC. Its protein is CASSLGTADGYTF.

The chain employs TRBV19 and TRBJ2-3; 8 positions match TRBD2. The trim removed 0 bases at V and 2 bases at J, leaving 4 bases unmatched. This CDR3 comprises 16 residues. Germline V gene sequence: CDR1 LNHDA, CDR2 SQIVND (reference sequence). Here the CDR3 reads CASSIDQAGDTDTQYF. The CDR3 DNA follows: TGTGCCAGTAGTATAGATCAAGCGGGGGACACAGATACGCAGTATTTT. The whole variable domain, remainder taken from reference TRBV19 and TRBJ2-3, is DGGITQSPKYLFRKEGQNVTLSCEQNLNHDAMYWYRQDPGQGLRLIYYSQIVNDFQKGDIAEGYSVSREKKESFPLTVTSAQKNPTAFYLCASSIDQAGDTDTQYFGPGTRLTVL.

The V and J genes are TRBV12-3 or TRBV12-4 and TRBJ2-1, with D hard to call. This CDR3 comprises 13 residues. Trimming left V 5 bases short and J 8 bases short, with 13 bases between. As DNA, the CDR3 is TGTGCCAGCAGTCTGGGCCCGTTATATGAGCAGTTCTTC. Protein: CASSLGPLYEQFF.

In DNA, the CDR3 is TGCGCCAGCAGCTCCGGGACTAGCGGGGGTTACCACTCCTACGAGCAGTACTTC. Residues: CASSSGTSGGYHSYEQYF. The chain recombines TRBV5-1 with TRBJ2-7; 14 positions match TRBD2. This CDR3 has 18 amino acids. The germline CDR1 and CDR2 sequences are SGHRS and YFSETQ. The V segment lost 3 bases and the J segment 0 bases; nucleotides outside the gene matches: 8.

There are a few counts of this clonotype. This rearrangement joins TRBV5-1 to TRBJ1-6, with no clear D. V dropped 0 bases and J dropped 0 bases, with 10 bases sitting between them. Germline V gene sequence: CDR1 SGHRS, CDR2 YFSETQ. The CDR3 is 17 amino acids. The CDR3 coding sequence is TGCGCCAGCAGCTTGGACTCGCCAAGCTCCTATAATTCACCCCTCCACTTT. Protein: CASSLDSPSSYNSPLHF.

This clonotype has a count of ten or more. The chain uses TRBV5-1 and TRBJ2-1; unclear D gene. CDR1 and CDR2 (germline): SGHRS, YFSETQ. The CDR3 is made up of 13 amino acids. The V end was cut by 0 bases, the J end by 7 bases, with 8 bases between. The CDR3 DNA reads TGCGCCAGCAGCTTGGGGTGGCAGAATGAGCAGTTCTTC. Its translation is CASSLGWQNEQFF.

The chain uses TRBV6-6 and TRBJ1-4; D is undetermined. The V end was cut by 8 bases, the J end by 8 bases, with 18 bases between. CDR1 and CDR2 from the germline V gene are MNHNY and SVGAGI (reference sequence). The CDR3 runs to 14 residues. The CDR3 loop reads CASGYITPNEKLFF. The CDR3 DNA reads TGTGCCAGCGGGTACATCACGCCAAACGAAAAACTGTTTTTT.